The source of this T cell receptor (beta chain) is a study of cytomegalovirus exposure and HLA in healthy donors. Overall study findings and caveats: Immune exposure data for these donors was limited to CMV serostatus. In an earlier analysis, most TCR beta V segments were productive about 87% or about 30% of the time. Most TCR sequences showed up rarely, but some public TCRs showed up in many donors.

This CDR3 is 15 amino acids long. Germline CDR1 is MGHRA and CDR2 is YSYEKL. With 6 bases clipped from V and 7 bases from J, the junction kept 12 bases outside the gene matches. Primers for the PCR totalled 60 Vbeta and 13 Jbeta. Assay: immunoSEQ multiplex PCR; the TCRdb copy retains only in-frame clones and omits some. The profile shows 150,000 to 200,000 clones, over 65% of them singletons. Turning to this clone: Its antigen is unknown.

Sequenced sample: PBMCs. The V gene is TRBV4-1, the J gene TRBJ1-1; TRBD1 aligns across 9 bases. This clonotype was obtained from a man between 18 and 35 years old in good health and CMV-seropositive. As DNA, the CDR3 is TGCGCCAGCAGGCAAACTACAGGGGGCAATGTTGAAGCTTTCTTT. Amino acid sequence: CASRQTTGGNVEAFF.